Many counts were recorded for the clone carrying this T cell receptor beta chain. This entry comes from a study of T-cell reconstitution after alpha-beta-depleted transplantation in children. The library targeted TCRbeta and was prepared with unique molecular identifiers. TCRdb reprocessed the PCR reads with MiXCR, giving one entry per CDR3 protein. This table has roughly 400,000 distinct CDR3 sequences, roughly 21% appearing once. The CDR3 is made up of 13 amino acids. The germline V gene encodes CDR1 SGDLS and CDR2 YYNGEE. The V gene lost 0 bases and the J gene lost 6 bases, with 9 bases spanning the gap.

The source material was PBMCs from the stem cell graft donor, sampled from the stem cell graft. This clonotype originated in a human donor who donated a stem cell graft to a child with acute myeloid leukemia. The rearrangement joins TRBV9 to TRBJ1-2, with D maybe TRBD1 (6 bases). The DNA of the CDR3 is TGTGCCAGCAGCGTAGGGGACACTGATGGCTACACCTTC. Translating it yields CASSVGDTDGYTF.